This passage covers 2 T cell receptor beta chains from one sample sequenced in a study of cytomegalovirus exposure and HLA in healthy donors. 60 Vbeta and 13 Jbeta primers were used in PCR. The protocol was immunoSEQ multiplex PCR, while the TCRdb copy is restricted to in-frame clones and leaves out a portion. This sample's table has approximately 96,000 clones. The source material was PBMCs. The receptors here all came from a girl aged 10 to 17 in good health and CMV-seropositive.

This chain connects TRBV7-3 to TRBJ1-1; no firm D call. The CDR3 length is 13 residues. V lost 4 bases to trimming and J lost 2 bases, with 8 bases between them. Germline V gives CDR1 SGHTA, CDR2 FQGTGA. The CDR3 protein is CASSSQRNTEAFF. For the CDR3, the DNA is TGTGCCAGCAGCTCCCAGCGCAACACTGAAGCTTTCTTT.

The rearrangement uses TRBV4-3 and TRBJ2-1; 9 positions agree with TRBD1. Germline V gives CDR1 LGHNA, CDR2 YSLEER. CDR3 length: 15 amino acids. Trimming cost V 4 bases and J 7 bases; bases outside gene matches: 8. CDR3 DNA: TGCGCCAGCAGCCCGGGACAGGGATTGAGGAATGAGCAGTTCTTC. Translation gives CASSPGQGLRNEQFF.